This T cell receptor (beta chain) was obtained from a study of control samples from healthy donors and cancer patients. The protocol was immunoSEQ multiplex PCR, while the TCRdb copy is restricted to in-frame clones and leaves out a portion. The table records about 190,000 clones, roughly nine tenths of them present only once. The germline gives CDR1 MGHDK, CDR2 SYGVNS. V shed 5 bases and J shed 4 bases, with 15 bases lying between them. The CDR3 runs 14 residues. Sequenced input: blood. The chain has TRBV25-1 and TRBJ2-7; D is possibly TRBD2 (7 bases). This TCR was sampled from a man younger than 45 in good health. In DNA form, the CDR3 reads TGTGCCAGCAGTAAAGGGGGGGTTTGGTACGAGCAGTACTTC. Its translation: CASSKGGVWYEQYF.